Each of the 26 T cell receptor beta chains below was sequenced from the same sample in a study of blood T cell repertoires in COVID-19. Data came from immunoSEQ multiplex PCR; TCRdb stores just in-frame clones and leaves some out. The repertoire consists of fewer than 80,000 clones, with roughly 74% occurring once and the leading ten covering 28%. Sequenced sample: peripheral blood. The receptors were sampled from a woman older than 75 with acute or convalescent COVID-19.

The chain employs TRBV7-2 and TRBJ1-1, with D uncertain. CDR1 is SGHTA and CDR2 is FQGNSA in the germline V gene. Trimming shortened V by 5 bases and J by 1 base, and 11 bases separated the two germline ends. The CDR3 is 14 residues long. The CDR3 DNA reads as TGTGCCAGCAGCACCGGGGATGGGAACACTGAAGCTTTCTTT. This translates into CASSTGDGNTEAFF.

Many counts were recorded for this clone. This chain connects TRBV18 to TRBJ1-4; D is undetermined. This CDR3 is 13 amino acids long. Trimming took off 3 bases at V and 4 bases at J, with 6 bases between the two ends. Germline V gives CDR1 KGHSH, CDR2 LQKENI. This CDR3 is CASSPGINEKLFF. CDR3 nucleotide sequence: TGTGCCAGCTCACCCGGGATTAATGAAAAACTGTTTTTT.

The chain links TRBV5-1 to TRBJ2-7; the D gene is possibly TRBD2 (5 bases). This CDR3 is 13 amino acids long. V lost 6 bases and J 3 bases, leaving 13 bases between the germline ends. CDR1 is SGHRS, CDR2 YFSETQ, per germline. This CDR3 reads CASKPNGLYEQYF. The CDR3, as DNA: TGCGCCAGCAAACCTAATGGACTCTACGAGCAGTACTTC.

The rearrangement joins TRBV15 to TRBJ2-4, with 10 bases lining up with TRBD1. After removal of 1 base from V and 6 bases from J, the junction contained 12 bases not matched to a gene. There are 18 residues in the CDR3. Germline V gives CDR1 LNHNV, CDR2 YYDKDF (reference sequence). The CDR3 DNA follows: TGTGCCACCAGCAGAGTCCTCTATGGACAGGGGGTCCGAAACATTCAGTACTTC. It translates to CATSRVLYGQGVRNIQYF.

The genes are TRBV19 and TRBJ2-7, with 11 bases fitting TRBD1. V lost 7 bases and J lost 7; bases outside the gene matches: 12. CDR1 and CDR2 (germline): LNHDA, SQIVND (reference sequence). CDR3 length: 15 amino acids. The DNA for the CDR3 is TGTGCCAGTAATCGCGCCGGACAGGGGGCTCTGGAGCAGTACTTC. Amino acid sequence: CASNRAGQGALEQYF. Looking up the rest from reference TRBV19 and TRBJ2-7 gives the full variable domain: DGGITQSPKYLFRKEGQNVTLSCEQNLNHDAMYWYRQDPGQGLRLIYYSQIVNDFQKGDIAEGYSVSREKKESFPLTVTSAQKNPTAFYLCASNRAGQGALEQYFGPGTRLTVT.

The chain employs TRBV4-2 and TRBJ1-6, with 9 nucleotides matching TRBD1. The CDR3 sequence is 15 residues long. The V gene's germline CDR1 is LGHNA and CDR2 YNFKEQ. V dropped 4 bases and J dropped 7; count of bases not matched to a gene: 5. DNA of the CDR3: TGTGCCAGCAGCCGCGGGACAGGGCTCAATTCACCCCTCCACTTT. Translation gives CASSRGTGLNSPLHF.

V is TRBV7-2 and J is TRBJ2-5, with a possible D match to TRBD1 (5 bases). The CDR3 runs to 13 residues. The germline V gene encodes CDR1 SGHTA and CDR2 FQGNSA. V gave up 1 base and J gave up 5 bases, with 8 bases separating them. CDR3 amino acids: CASSLVGAETQYF. In DNA, the CDR3 is TGTGCCAGCAGCTTAGTAGGGGCCGAGACCCAGTACTTC.

The chain links TRBV19 to TRBJ2-5, with 13 bases that match TRBD2. The junction had 4 bases not matched to a gene; V was cut back by 4 bases and J by 2 bases. Germline-derived CDR1 and CDR2 are LNHDA and SQIVND (reference sequence). This CDR3 has 16 residues. The CDR3 DNA reads as TGTGCCAGTAGTAGTGGGACTAGCGGGAATCAAGAGACCCAGTACTTC. Translation gives CASSSGTSGNQETQYF.

The chain combines TRBV2 with TRBJ2-3; D possibly corresponds to TRBD1 (6 bases). V lost 6 bases and J lost 2, with 9 bases in between. This CDR3 has 13 residues. The germline V gene has CDR1 SNHLY and CDR2 FYNNEI. CDR3 coding DNA: TGTGCCAGCAGCCGGGACACCACAGATACGCAGTATTTT. This sequence encodes CASSRDTTDTQYF.

V gene TRBV7-2 combines with J gene TRBJ1-5; D is uncertain. Trimming left V 8 bases short and J 5 bases short, with 13 bases between. The CDR3 extends over 13 amino acids. Germline CDR1 and CDR2: SGHTA and FQGNSA. CDR3 sequence: CASGGSPHQPQHF. The CDR3 nucleotides read TGTGCCAGCGGCGGGTCACCACATCAGCCCCAGCATTTT. The full variable domain, in which reference TRBV7-2 and TRBJ1-5 provide the parts outside the CDR3, is GAGVSQSPSNKVTEKGKDVELRCDPISGHTALYWYRQSLGQGLEFLIYFQGNSAPDKSGLPSDRFSAERTGGSVSTLTIQRTQQEDSAVYLCASGGSPHQPQHFGDGTRLSIL.

The chain uses TRBV11-3 and TRBJ1-6; no reliable D call. This CDR3 region has 13 residues. The germline V and J ends were trimmed by 4 bases and 9 bases, with 10 bases remaining between them. CDR1 and CDR2 (germline): SGHNT, YENEEA. CDR3 DNA: TGTGCCAGCAGCTCGAACAGCGGTTCACCCCTCCACTTT. This encodes CASSSNSGSPLHF. Looking up the rest from reference TRBV11-3 and TRBJ1-6 gives the full variable domain: EAGVVQSPRYKIIEKKQPVAFWCNPISGHNTLYWYLQNLGQGPELLIRYENEEAVDDSQLPKDRFSAERLKGVDSTLKIQPAELGDSAVYLCASSSNSGSPLHFGNGTRLTVT.

This clone was detected only once. One end of the junction fails to match germline, which may point to a read error. The chain combines TRBV7-8 with TRBJ2-5; possible D gene TRBD1, 7 bases. The length of the CDR3 is 12 residues. Germline-derived CDR1 and CDR2 are SGHVS and FQNEAQ. The CDR3 loop is CASSSQGGPANF. The CDR3 region has the DNA TGTGCCAGCAGCTCCCAGGGGGGCCCGGCGAACTTC. Full variable domain (remainder filled in from reference TRBV7-8 and TRBJ2-5): GAGVSQSPRYKVAKRGQDVALRCDPISGHVSLFWYQQALGQGPEFLTYFQNEAQLDKSGLPSDRFFAERPEGSVSTLKIQRTQQEDSAVYLCASSSQGGPANFGPGTRLLVL.

The table lists this clone with a count of one. The chain employs TRBV28 and TRBJ2-2; 10 nucleotides agree with TRBD1. The V gene end was trimmed by 7 bases and the J gene end by 6 bases; junction bases not matched to a gene: 8. Germline CDR1 and CDR2: MDHEN and SYDVKM. This CDR3 has 15 residues. The CDR3, as DNA: TGTGCCAGCATTATGACAGGGGGCGAATCCGGGGAGCTGTTTTTT. Protein sequence: CASIMTGGESGELFF.

The gene calls are TRBV5-6 and TRBJ2-7; 8 positions agree with TRBD2. CDR1 SGHDT and CDR2 YYEEEE come from the germline V gene. This CDR3 contains 15 residues. Trimming at V came to 0 bases and at J to 8 bases, leaving 10 bases not matched to a gene. The DNA for the CDR3 is TGTGCCAGCAGCTTGGAACTAAACCTAGCGGGCAAGCAGTACTTC. Translation gives CASSLELNLAGKQYF.

This clone has at least ten counts. The chain combines TRBV5-1 with TRBJ1-4; a possible D gene is TRBD1 (6 bases). Per the germline V gene, CDR1 is SGHRS and CDR2 is YFSETQ. Trimming stripped 1 base from V and 7 bases from J, with 14 bases between. The CDR3 has 15 residues. As DNA, the CDR3 is TGCGCCAGCAGCTTGTTCGCAGCGACAGGTGAAAAACTGTTTTTT. Its translation is CASSLFAATGEKLFF.

The CDR3 nucleotides read TGCGCCAGCAGCCAAGATGGGACTTTGGTGGAGACCCAGTACTTC. Encoded protein: CASSQDGTLVETQYF. The gene calls are TRBV4-1 and TRBJ2-5; a weak D match, TRBD2 (6 bases). The CDR3 has 15 amino acids. From germline, CDR1 is MGHRA and CDR2 YSYEKL. Trimming left V 0 bases short and J 5 bases short, with 13 bases between.

The gene calls are TRBV2 and TRBJ2-2; the D gene is possibly TRBD1 (6 bases). CDR1 and CDR2 from the germline V gene are SNHLY and FYNNEI. The CDR3 consists of 17 residues. Between the trimmed V and J ends, which lost 6 bases and 3 bases, there was a span of 20 bases. The CDR3 loop is CASREGERRGDTGELFF. Written as DNA, the CDR3 is TGTGCCAGCAGAGAGGGGGAGCGGAGAGGGGACACCGGGGAGCTGTTTTTT.

The gene calls are TRBV25-1 and TRBJ2-3; 7 nucleotides line up with TRBD1. CDR3 length: 14 residues. The ends lost 5 bases at V and 5 bases at J; junction bases unmatched: 7. Looked up from germline, CDR1 is MGHDK and CDR2 is SYGVNS. The CDR3 DNA is TGTGCCAGCAGTCCACGACAGGGCGGAGATACGCAGTATTTT. The encoded protein is CASSPRQGGDTQYF.

V and J are TRBV4-3 and TRBJ1-3, with D maybe TRBD1 (6 bases). The V end lost 4 bases, the J end lost 2 bases, and 18 bases lay between the germline ends. Germline V gene data show CDR1 as LGHNA and CDR2 as YSLEER. CDR3 length equals 17 residues. This chain's CDR3 is CASSPEAGEGAGNTIYF. In nucleotides, the CDR3 is TGCGCCAGCAGCCCAGAGGCGGGAGAGGGGGCTGGAAACACCATATATTTT.

The rearrangement joins TRBV6-5 to TRBJ2-2; 7 nucleotides line up with TRBD2. After removal of 7 bases from V and 6 bases from J, the junction contained 11 bases not matched to a gene. This CDR3 spans 15 amino acids. Per germline, CDR1 MNHEY and CDR2 SVGAGI. CDR3 residues: CASITSGMGAGELFF. DNA for the CDR3: TGTGCCAGCATCACAAGCGGGATGGGGGCCGGGGAGCTGTTTTTT.

Here the CDR3 reads CASSIGAGNLYEQYF. CDR3 nucleotides: TGTGCCAGTAGTATTGGAGCGGGGAATCTCTACGAGCAGTACTTC. The chain combines TRBV19 with TRBJ2-7, with 7 bases lining up with TRBD2. This CDR3 comprises 15 residues. Germline V gene lookup returns CDR1 LNHDA and CDR2 SQIVND (reference sequence). Unmatched junction bases numbered 8, after V lost 3 bases and J lost 3 bases.

The chain carries TRBV5-1 and TRBJ2-5; 10 bases line up with TRBD2. The trim removed 4 bases at V and 2 bases at J, leaving 8 bases unmatched. CDR3 size: 16 residues. Germline V lookup: CDR1 SGHRS, CDR2 YFSETQ. The CDR3: CASSLGGLAAQETQYF. The CDR3 bases are TGCGCCAGCAGCCTTGGTGGACTAGCGGCACAAGAGACCCAGTACTTC.

This clone was observed a single time. This chain uses TRBV27 with TRBJ2-1; D gene ambiguous. The CDR3 has 14 residues. V lost 5 bases, J lost 1 base, and 9 bases lay in between. Germline values: CDR1 MNHEY, CDR2 SMNVEV (reference sequence). The CDR3 loop reads CASSNRVSYNEQFF. In DNA, the CDR3 is TGTGCCAGCAGTAATAGAGTATCCTACAATGAGCAGTTCTTC.

The sample holds a few counts of this clone. This chain uses TRBV9 with TRBJ2-5, with D possibly matching TRBD1 (6 bases). CDR3 length equals 15 residues. Germline CDR1 and CDR2: SGDLS and YYNGEE. Trimming took 3 bases from V and 0 from J, leaving 12 bases between them. The CDR3 region is CASSGGGGNQETQYF. The CDR3 region has the DNA TGTGCCAGCAGCGGCGGTGGGGGCAACCAAGAGACCCAGTACTTC. The full variable domain, in which reference TRBV9 and TRBJ2-5 provide the parts outside the CDR3, is DSGVTQTPKHLITATGQRVTLRCSPRSGDLSVYWYQQSLDQGLQFLIQYYNGEERAKGNILERFSAQQFPDLHSELNLSSLELGDSALYFCASSGGGGNQETQYFGPGTRLLVL.

This rearrangement joins TRBV27 to TRBJ2-4, with D hard to call. The CDR3 contains 15 residues. Looked up from germline, CDR1 is MNHEY and CDR2 is SMNVEV (reference sequence). V gave up 3 bases and J gave up 1 base, with 10 bases separating them. CDR3 residues: CASSFYYGAKNIQYF. CDR3 in DNA: TGTGCCAGCAGTTTTTACTATGGGGCCAAAAACATTCAGTACTTC.

This sequence joins TRBV12-5 and TRBJ2-1; TRBD2 aligns across 11 bases. The length of the CDR3 is 15 residues. The ends lost 2 bases at V and 6 bases at J; junction bases unmatched: 3. Germline V gene lookup returns CDR1 LGHNT and CDR2 FRNRAP. The CDR3 spells CASGLSLAGGNEQFF. The DNA for the CDR3 is TGTGCTAGTGGTTTGAGTCTAGCGGGAGGCAATGAGCAGTTCTTC. Filled out from reference TRBV12-5 and TRBJ2-1, the complete variable domain reads DARVTQTPRHKVTEMGQEVTMRCQPILGHNTVFWYRQTMMQGLELLAYFRNRAPLDDSGMPKDRFSAEMPDATLATLKIQPSEPRDSAVYFCASGLSLAGGNEQFFGPGTRLTVL.